This T cell receptor (beta chain) was retrieved from a study of blood T cell repertoires in COVID-19. Study-wide context: Sample material is recorded as cDNA or gDNA derived from T cells, B-cell-depleted T cells, or PBMCs.

Original handling: Estimation of nucleated cell counts was performed using reference gene primer amplification. Using immunoSEQ multiplex PCR, the repertoire was profiled, and TCRdb retains in-frame clones only, with some absent. V and J calls and clone size follow that table, whereas D and trimming were derived from the DNA. The data show about 80,000 clones, 65% to 85% seen once. The CDR3 sequence is 15 residues long. The V segment lost 7 bases and the J segment 2 bases; nucleotides outside the gene matches: 8. Germline V gene lookup returns CDR1 LNHDA and CDR2 SQIVND (reference sequence). The V gene is TRBV19, the J gene TRBJ1-2, with 9 bases that match TRBD1. The receptor comes from a man older than 75 with active or convalescent COVID-19. The sequenced sample consisted of peripheral blood. CDR3 loop: CASKPGTGTNYGYTF. The CDR3 nucleotides are TGTGCCAGTAAACCAGGGACAGGGACGAACTATGGCTACACCTTC.